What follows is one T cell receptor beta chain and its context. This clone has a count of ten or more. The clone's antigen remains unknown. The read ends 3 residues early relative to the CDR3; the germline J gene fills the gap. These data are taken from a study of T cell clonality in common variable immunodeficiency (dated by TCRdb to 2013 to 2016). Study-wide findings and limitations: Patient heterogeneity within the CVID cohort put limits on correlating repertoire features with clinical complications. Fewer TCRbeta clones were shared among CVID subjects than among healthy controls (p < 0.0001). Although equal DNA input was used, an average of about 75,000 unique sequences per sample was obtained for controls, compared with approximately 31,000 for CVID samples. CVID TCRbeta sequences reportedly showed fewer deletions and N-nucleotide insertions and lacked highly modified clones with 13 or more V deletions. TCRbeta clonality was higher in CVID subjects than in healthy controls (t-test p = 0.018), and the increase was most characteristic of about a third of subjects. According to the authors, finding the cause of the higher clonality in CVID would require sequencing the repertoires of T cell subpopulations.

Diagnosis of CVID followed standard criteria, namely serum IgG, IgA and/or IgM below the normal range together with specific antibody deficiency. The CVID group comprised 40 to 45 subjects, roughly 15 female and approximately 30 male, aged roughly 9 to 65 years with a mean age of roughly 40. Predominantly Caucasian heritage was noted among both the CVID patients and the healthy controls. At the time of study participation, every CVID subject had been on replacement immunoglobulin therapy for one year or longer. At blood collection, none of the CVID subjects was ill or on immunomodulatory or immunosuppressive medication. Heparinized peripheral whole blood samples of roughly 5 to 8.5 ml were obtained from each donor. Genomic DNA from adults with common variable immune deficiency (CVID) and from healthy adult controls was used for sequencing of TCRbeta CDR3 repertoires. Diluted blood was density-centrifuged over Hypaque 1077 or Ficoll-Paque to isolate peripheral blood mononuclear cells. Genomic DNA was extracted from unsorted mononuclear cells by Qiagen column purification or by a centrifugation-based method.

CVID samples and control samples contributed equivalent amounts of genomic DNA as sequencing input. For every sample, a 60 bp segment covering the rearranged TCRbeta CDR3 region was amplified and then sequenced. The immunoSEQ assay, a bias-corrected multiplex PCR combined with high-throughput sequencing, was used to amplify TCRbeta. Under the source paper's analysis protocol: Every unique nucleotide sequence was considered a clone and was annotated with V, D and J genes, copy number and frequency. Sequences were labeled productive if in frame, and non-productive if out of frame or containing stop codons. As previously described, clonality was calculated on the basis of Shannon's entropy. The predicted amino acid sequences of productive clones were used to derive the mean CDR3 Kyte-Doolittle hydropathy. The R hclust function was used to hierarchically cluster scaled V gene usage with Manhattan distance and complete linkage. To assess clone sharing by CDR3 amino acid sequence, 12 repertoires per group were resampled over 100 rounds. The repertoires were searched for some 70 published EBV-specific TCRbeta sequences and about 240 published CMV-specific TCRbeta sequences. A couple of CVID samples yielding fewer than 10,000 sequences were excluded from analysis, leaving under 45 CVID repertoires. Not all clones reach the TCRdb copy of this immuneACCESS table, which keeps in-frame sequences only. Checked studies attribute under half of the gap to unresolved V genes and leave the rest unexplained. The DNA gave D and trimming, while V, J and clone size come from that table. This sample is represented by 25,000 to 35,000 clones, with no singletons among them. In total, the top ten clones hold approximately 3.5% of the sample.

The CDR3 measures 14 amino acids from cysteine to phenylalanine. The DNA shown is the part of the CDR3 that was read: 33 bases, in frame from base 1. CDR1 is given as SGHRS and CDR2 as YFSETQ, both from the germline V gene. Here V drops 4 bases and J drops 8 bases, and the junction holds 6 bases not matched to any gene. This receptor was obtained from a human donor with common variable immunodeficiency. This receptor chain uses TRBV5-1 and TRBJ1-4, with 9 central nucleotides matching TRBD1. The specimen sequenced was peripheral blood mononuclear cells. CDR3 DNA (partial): TGCGCCAGCAGCACCGGGACAGGGAACGAAAAA. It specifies CASSTGTGNEK. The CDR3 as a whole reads CASSTGTGNEKLFF.